The source of this T cell receptor (beta chain) is a study of cytomegalovirus exposure and HLA in healthy donors. Study context: In terms of ancestry, the Caucasian-associated cluster contained roughly 81% of the 398 genotyped donors.

Only a few counts were recorded for this clone. The target antigen is unknown. Vbeta (60) and Jbeta (13) primers were used in the PCR. The method was immunoSEQ multiplex PCR; TCRdb's version includes in-frame clones alone and lacks a portion of them. The sample yields roughly 200,000 clones, 70% to 90% seen once. Study-level points and caveats: A later look showed TCR association rates differing by HLA locus, highest for DRB1 and lowest for HLA-C. CMV serostatus was the only recorded immune exposure for donors.

V lost 2 bases to trimming and J lost 6 bases, with 12 bases between them. Germline V lookup: CDR1 SGHDT, CDR2 YYEEEE. CDR3 length: 13 residues. What was sequenced was PBMCs. This sequence originates from a man aged 25 to 45 in good health and CMV-seronegative. The chain carries TRBV5-6 and TRBJ2-7; perhaps TRBD2 as D (7 bases). CDR3 nucleotide sequence: TGTGCCAGCAGCTTAGAAAGGGGGGGCGAGCAGTACTTC. Its translation is CASSLERGGEQYF.